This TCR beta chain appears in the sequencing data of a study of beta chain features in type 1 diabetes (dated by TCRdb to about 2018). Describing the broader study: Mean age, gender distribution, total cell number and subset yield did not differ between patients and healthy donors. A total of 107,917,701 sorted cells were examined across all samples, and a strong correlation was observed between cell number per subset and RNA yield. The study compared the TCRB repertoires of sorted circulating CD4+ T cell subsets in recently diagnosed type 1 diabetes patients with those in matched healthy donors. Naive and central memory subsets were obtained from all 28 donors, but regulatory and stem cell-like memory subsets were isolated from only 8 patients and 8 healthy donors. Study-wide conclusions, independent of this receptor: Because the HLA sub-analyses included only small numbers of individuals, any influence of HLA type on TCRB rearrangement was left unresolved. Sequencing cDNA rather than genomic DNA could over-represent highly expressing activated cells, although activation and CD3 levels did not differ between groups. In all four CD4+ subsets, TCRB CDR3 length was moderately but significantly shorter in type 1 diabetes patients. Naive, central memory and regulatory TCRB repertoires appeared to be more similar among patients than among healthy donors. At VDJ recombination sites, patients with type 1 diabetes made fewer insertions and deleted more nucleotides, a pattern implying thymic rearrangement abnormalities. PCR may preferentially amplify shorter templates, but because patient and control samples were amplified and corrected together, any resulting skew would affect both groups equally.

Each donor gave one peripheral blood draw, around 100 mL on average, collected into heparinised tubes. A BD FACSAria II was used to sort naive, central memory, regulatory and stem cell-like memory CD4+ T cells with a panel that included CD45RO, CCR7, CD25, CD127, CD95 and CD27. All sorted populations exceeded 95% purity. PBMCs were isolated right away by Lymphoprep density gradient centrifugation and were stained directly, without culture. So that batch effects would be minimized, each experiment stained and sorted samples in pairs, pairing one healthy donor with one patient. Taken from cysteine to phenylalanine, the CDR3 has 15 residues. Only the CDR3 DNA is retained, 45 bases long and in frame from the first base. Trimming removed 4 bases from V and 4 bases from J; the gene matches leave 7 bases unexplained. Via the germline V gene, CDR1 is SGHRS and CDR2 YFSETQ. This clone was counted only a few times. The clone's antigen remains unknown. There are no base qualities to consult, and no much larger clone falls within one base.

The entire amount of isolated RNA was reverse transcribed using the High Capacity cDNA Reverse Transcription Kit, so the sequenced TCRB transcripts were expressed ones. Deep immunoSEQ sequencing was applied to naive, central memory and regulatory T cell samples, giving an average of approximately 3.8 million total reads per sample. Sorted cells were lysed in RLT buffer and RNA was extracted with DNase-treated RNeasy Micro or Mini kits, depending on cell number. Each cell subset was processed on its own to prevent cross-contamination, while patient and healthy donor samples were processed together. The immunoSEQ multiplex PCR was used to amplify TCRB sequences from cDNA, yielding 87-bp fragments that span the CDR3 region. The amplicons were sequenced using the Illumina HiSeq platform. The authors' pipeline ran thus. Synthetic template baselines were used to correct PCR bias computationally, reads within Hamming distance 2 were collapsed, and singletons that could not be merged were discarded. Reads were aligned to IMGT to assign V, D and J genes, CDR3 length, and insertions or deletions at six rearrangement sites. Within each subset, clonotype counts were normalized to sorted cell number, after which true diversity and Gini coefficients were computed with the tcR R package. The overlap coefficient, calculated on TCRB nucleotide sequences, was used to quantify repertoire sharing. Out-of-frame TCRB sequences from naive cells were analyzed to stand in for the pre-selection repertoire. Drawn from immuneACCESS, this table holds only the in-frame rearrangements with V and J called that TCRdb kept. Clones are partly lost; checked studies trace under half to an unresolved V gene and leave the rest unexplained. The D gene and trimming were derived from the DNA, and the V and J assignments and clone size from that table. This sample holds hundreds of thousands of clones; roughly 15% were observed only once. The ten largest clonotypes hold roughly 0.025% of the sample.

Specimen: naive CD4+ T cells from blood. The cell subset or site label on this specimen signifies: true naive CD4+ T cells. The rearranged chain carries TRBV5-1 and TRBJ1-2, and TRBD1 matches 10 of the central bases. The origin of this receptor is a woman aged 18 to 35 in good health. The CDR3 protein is CASSAGTGAAYGYTF. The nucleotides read TGCGCCAGCAGCGCCGGGACAGGGGCGGCCTATGGCTACACCTTC.